Below are 31 T cell receptor beta chains sequenced from a single sample in a study of cytomegalovirus exposure and HLA in healthy donors. Primers for the PCR totalled 60 Vbeta and 13 Jbeta. The repertoire was sequenced with immunoSEQ multiplex PCR; TCRdb's copy has only in-frame clones and lacks some. Of approximately 120,000 clones listed, roughly 78% are singletons. Sequenced input: PBMCs. The receptor set was obtained from a young man in good health and CMV-seronegative.

V gene TRBV10-3 combines with J gene TRBJ2-1; 13 bases fit TRBD2. The CDR3 is 19 amino acids. The ends lost 3 bases at V and 6 bases at J; junction bases unmatched: 14. The V gene's germline CDR1 is ENHRY and CDR2 SYGVKD. CDR3 sequence reads: CAISEQETSGGFIPNEQFF. CDR3 DNA sequence: TGTGCCATCAGTGAACAGGAGACTAGCGGGGGGTTCATTCCCAATGAGCAGTTCTTC.

A few counts support this clone. DNA of the CDR3: TGTGCCAGCAGCCCCCGGGACAGGGGACCCAACAAACTCGAAGCTTTCTTT. This codes for CASSPRDRGPNKLEAFF. The chain uses TRBV7-8 and TRBJ1-1; 10 nucleotides line up with TRBD1. J lost 8 bases, V lost 5 bases, and 17 bases had no gene match. The CDR3 runs to 17 residues. The germline V gene has CDR1 SGHVS and CDR2 FQNEAQ. The full variable domain, in which reference TRBV7-8 and TRBJ1-1 provide the parts outside the CDR3, is GAGVSQSPRYKVAKRGQDVALRCDPISGHVSLFWYQQALGQGPEFLTYFQNEAQLDKSGLPSDRFFAERPEGSVSTLKIQRTQQEDSAVYLCASSPRDRGPNKLEAFFGQGTRLTVV.

The rearrangement joins TRBV5-1 to TRBJ1-2, with TRBD1 as a possible D gene (5 bases). Deletions cut 4 bases from V and 1 base from J, with 11 bases between. Germline CDR1 reads SGHRS; CDR2 reads YFSETQ. The CDR3 runs 14 residues. The CDR3 is CASSGGELNYGYTF. As DNA, the CDR3 is TGCGCCAGCAGCGGGGGGGAGCTTAACTATGGCTACACCTTC. The variable domain in full, completed from reference TRBV5-1 and TRBJ1-2, reads KAGVTQTPRYLIKTRGQQVTLSCSPISGHRSVSWYQQTPGQGLQFLFEYFSETQRNKGNFPGRFSGRQFSNSRSEMNVSTLELGDSALYLCASSGGELNYGYTFGSGTRLTVV.

The CDR3 region is CASSLTYTGDGYTF. The CDR3 DNA is TGTGCCAGCAGTCTCACCTATACAGGGGATGGCTACACCTTC. This chain links TRBV28 with TRBJ1-2; 7 nucleotides align to TRBD1. Trimming at V came to 5 bases and at J to 6 bases, leaving 9 bases not matched to a gene. The CDR3 totals 14 residues. Germline CDR1 and CDR2: MDHEN and SYDVKM.

This chain uses TRBV6-1 with TRBJ1-5, with D perhaps matching TRBD1 (6 bases). The V and J ends lost 7 bases and 0 bases respectively, with 13 bases between them. The CDR3 has 15 residues. CDR1 is MNHNS, CDR2 SASEGT, per germline. The CDR3 is CASNDRTSSNQPQHF. CDR3 nucleotide sequence: TGTGCCAGCAACGACAGGACCTCTAGCAATCAGCCCCAGCATTTT.

The V and J genes are TRBV5-4 and TRBJ2-5, with 9 bases lining up with TRBD2. The CDR3 consists of 15 residues. The V gene's germline CDR1 is SGHNT and CDR2 YYREEE (reference sequence). Trimming removed 1 base from V and 1 base from J; junction bases left unmatched: 2. CDR3 amino acids: CASSLTSGPQETQYF. The CDR3 DNA sequence: TGTGCCAGCAGCTTGACTAGCGGGCCCCAAGAGACCCAGTACTTC.

This clone was counted between two and nine times. The chain recombines TRBV5-6 with TRBJ2-7; TRBD2 aligns across 9 bases. Losses at the gene ends were 7 bases for V and 2 bases for J; bases not matched to a gene: 7. Germline V gives CDR1 SGHDT, CDR2 YYEEEE. CDR3 size: 14 residues. The CDR3 spells CASVNSGGTYEQYF. The CDR3 DNA follows: TGTGCCAGCGTTAATAGCGGGGGAACCTACGAGCAGTACTTC.

Here the CDR3 DNA reads TGTGCCAGCAGTGAACTTTTTTTGAACACTGAAGCTTTCTTT. This gives the protein CASSELFLNTEAFF. The chain links TRBV6-1 to TRBJ1-1, with D unresolved. The germline V gene has CDR1 MNHNS and CDR2 SASEGT. The V gene lost 2 bases and the J gene lost 0 bases, with 7 bases spanning the gap. The CDR3 loop spans 14 amino acids.

This chain connects TRBV6-1 to TRBJ2-7; the match to TRBD2 covers 11 bases. J was trimmed by 3 bases and V by 0 bases; bases with no gene match: 10. The CDR3 totals 18 residues. The germline V gene has CDR1 MNHNS and CDR2 SASEGT. CDR3 in amino acids: CASSEARGFSGGVYEQYF. CDR3 bases: TGTGCCAGCAGTGAAGCGCGTGGGTTTAGCGGGGGGGTCTACGAGCAGTACTTC.

The CDR3 here is CASSPWTGGAVGYTF. In DNA form, the CDR3 reads TGTGCCAGTAGTCCGTGGACAGGGGGCGCGGTAGGCTACACCTTC. The chain couples TRBV19 to TRBJ1-2, with 11 positions matching TRBD1. The CDR3 spans 15 residues. V was pared by 5 bases and J by 8 bases, with 10 bases of the junction left unmatched. CDR1 LNHDA and CDR2 SQIVND come from the germline V gene (reference sequence).

The CDR3 spells CASSLRQGAYSPLHF. The CDR3 DNA reads TGTGCCAGCAGCTTAAGACAGGGGGCGTATTCACCCCTCCACTTT. The chain carries TRBV7-9 and TRBJ1-6; 10 nucleotides agree with TRBD1. V was clipped by 2 bases and J by 8 bases; unmatched bases: 3. CDR1 SEHNR and CDR2 FQNEAQ come from the germline V gene (reference sequence). The CDR3 consists of 15 residues.

J is TRBJ2-6 and V is TRBV11-2; D is perhaps TRBD1 (5 bases). The CDR3 runs 18 residues. Germline CDR1 SGHAT, CDR2 FQNNGV. The V end lost 7 bases, the J end lost 0 bases, and 19 bases lay between the germline ends. The CDR3 loop reads CASNFRQQVLSGANVLTF. CDR3 bases: TGTGCCAGCAACTTTAGACAGCAAGTCCTCTCTGGGGCCAACGTCCTGACTTTC.

The V gene is TRBV6-6, the J gene TRBJ2-7; D remains ambiguous. CDR3 size: 11 residues. V was shortened by 2 bases and J by 4 bases, with 3 bases between the two germline ends. The germline gives CDR1 MNHNY, CDR2 SVGAGI (reference sequence). CDR3 DNA: TGTGCCAGCAGTTACCCATACGAGCAGTACTTC. It codes for CASSYPYEQYF.

This chain uses TRBV7-9 with TRBJ2-7, with D possibly matching TRBD1 (5 bases). Germline loops: CDR1 SEHNR, CDR2 FQNEAQ (reference sequence). The CDR3 contains 15 residues. V was pared by 2 bases and J by 3 bases, with 14 bases between. This CDR3 is CASSLSGAWYYEQYF. The CDR3 DNA reads as TGTGCCAGCAGCTTAAGTGGGGCTTGGTACTACGAGCAGTACTTC.

This chain uses TRBV10-2 with TRBJ1-2; D is ambiguous. Germline lookup yields CDR1 WSHSY and CDR2 SAAADI. V was shortened by 9 bases and J by 8 bases, with 25 bases between the two germline ends. The CDR3 length is 15 residues. The CDR3: CASTAGPGGFYGYTF. The DNA of the CDR3 is TGCGCCAGTACAGCCGGCCCCGGAGGGTTCTACGGCTACACCTTC.

In its sample, this clone was seen once. CDR3 in DNA: TGCGCCAGCAGCCAATCCCATAGGGGAGGATACAATGAGCAGTTCTTC. It translates to CASSQSHRGGYNEQFF. The chain joins TRBV4-3 to TRBJ2-1; D perhaps matches TRBD2 (6 bases). The length of the CDR3 is 16 residues. Germline V gene lookup returns CDR1 LGHNA and CDR2 YSLEER. Trimming took 2 bases from V and 4 from J, leaving 15 bases between them.

The J gene is TRBJ2-4, the V gene TRBV19, with a weak D call TRBD2 (6 bases). The CDR3 is made up of 12 amino acids. Germline assignment: CDR1 LNHDA and CDR2 SQIVND (reference sequence). The V gene lost 5 bases and the J gene lost 9 bases, with 11 bases spanning the gap. CDR3 in amino acids: CASSPNGGIQYF. The CDR3 region has the DNA TGTGCCAGTAGTCCAAACGGGGGCATTCAGTACTTC.

The chain combines TRBV9 with TRBJ1-2; TRBD1 matches 9 bases. J gave up 4 bases and V 3 bases, and 4 bases lay outside the gene matches. This CDR3 has 14 amino acids. From germline, CDR1 is SGDLS and CDR2 YYNGEE. The CDR3 nucleotides read TGTGCCAGCAGCGGCGGACAGGGGATCTATGGCTACACCTTC. Residues: CASSGGQGIYGYTF.

This clone turned up a few times. The V and J genes are TRBV7-9 and TRBJ2-3; a weak D match, TRBD2 (6 bases). The germline CDR1 and CDR2 sequences are SEHNR and FQNEAQ (reference sequence). Between the trimmed V and J ends, which lost 3 bases and 8 bases, there was a span of 12 bases. The CDR3 is 13 residues long. This CDR3 is CASSFIEGGTQYF. DNA for the CDR3: TGTGCCAGCAGCTTTATCGAGGGAGGTACGCAGTATTTT.

The V gene is TRBV27, the J gene TRBJ2-6; D not certain. Germline CDR1 is MNHEY and CDR2 is SMNVEV (reference sequence). The CDR3 has 18 residues. V gave up 3 bases and J gave up 2 bases, with 17 bases separating them. CDR3 sequence: CASSLTQRIPTGANVLTF. CDR3 nucleotides: TGTGCCAGCAGTTTGACTCAACGAATTCCCACTGGGGCCAACGTCCTGACTTTC.

This clone was seen a handful of times. The genes are TRBV7-6 and TRBJ1-2; 9 bases align to TRBD1. Trimming removed 5 bases from V and 6 bases from J; junction bases left unmatched: 13. Germline CDR1 SGHVS, CDR2 FNYEAQ. The CDR3 extends over 16 amino acids. CDR3 nucleotide sequence: TGTGCCAGCAGCCCGGGACAGGGTCGTCTTATTGATGGCTACACCTTC. It specifies CASSPGQGRLIDGYTF.

A few counts support this clone. CDR3 region: CASSSVSGGRTYGYTF. CDR3 sequence (DNA): TGTGCCAGCAGCTCCGTTTCCGGGGGTAGAACGTATGGCTACACCTTC. The chain combines TRBV7-9 with TRBJ1-2; possible D gene TRBD1, 5 bases. The CDR3 contains 16 residues. Looked up from germline, CDR1 is SEHNR and CDR2 is FQNEAQ (reference sequence). The germline V and J ends were trimmed by 4 bases and 5 bases, with 20 bases remaining between them.

The gene calls are TRBV19 and TRBJ1-3; 8 nucleotides align to TRBD1. The length of the CDR3 is 15 residues. CDR1 LNHDA and CDR2 SQIVND come from the germline V gene (reference sequence). The V gene end was trimmed by 6 bases and the J gene end by 0 bases; junction bases not matched to a gene: 4. CDR3 in amino acids: CASSPGTGSGNTIYF. The CDR3 coding sequence is TGTGCCAGTAGCCCTGGGACAGGCTCTGGAAACACCATATATTTT. The variable domain in full, completed from reference TRBV19 and TRBJ1-3, reads DGGITQSPKYLFRKEGQNVTLSCEQNLNHDAMYWYRQDPGQGLRLIYYSQIVNDFQKGDIAEGYSVSREKKESFPLTVTSAQKNPTAFYLCASSPGTGSGNTIYFGEGSWLTVV.

This clone showed up just once. The CDR3 sequence: CASSYGTAYEQYF. The DNA of the CDR3 is TGTGCCAGCAGCTATGGGACAGCCTACGAGCAGTACTTC. This chain uses TRBV28 with TRBJ2-5, with TRBD1 matching 7 bases. The DNA end favors TRBJ2-7, so the J call may be wrong. The CDR3 is 13 residues long. Germline CDR1 reads MDHEN; CDR2 reads SYDVKM.

The gene calls are TRBV29-1 and TRBJ2-1; 9 bases are a match to TRBD2. The germline CDR1 and CDR2 sequences are SQVTM and ANQGSEA. CDR3 length: 14 amino acids. V was clipped by 6 bases and J by 7 bases; unmatched bases: 10. The CDR3 nucleotides read TGCAGCGTCCTACCGGGACTAGCCAGGAATGAGCAGTTCTTC. Protein product: CSVLPGLARNEQFF.

The chain combines TRBV6-5 with TRBJ1-6; weak D call: TRBD1 (6 bases). V lost 7 bases, J lost 13 bases, and 23 bases lay in between. The CDR3 loop spans 15 amino acids. CDR1 and CDR2 from the germline V gene are MNHEY and SVGAGI. CDR3 nucleotides: TGTGCCAGCACCGCTATTGCCAGGGGCCTATCCCCCCTCCACTTT. Translated, it gives CASTAIARGLSPLHF.

The CDR3 sequence is CASSSGTMNHEKLFF. The CDR3 DNA sequence: TGTGCCAGCAGCTCTGGGACAATGAACCATGAAAAACTGTTTTTT. This chain links TRBV5-4 with TRBJ1-4; maybe TRBD1 (6 bases). CDR1 and CDR2 (germline): SGHNT, YYREEE (reference sequence). Trimming took 3 bases from V and 6 from J, leaving 15 bases between them. CDR3 length: 15 amino acids.

The chain combines TRBV6-1 with TRBJ1-1, with 7 bases that match TRBD1. Unmatched junction bases numbered 4, after V lost 4 bases and J lost 2 bases. This CDR3 has 14 residues. Germline CDR1 and CDR2: MNHNS and SASEGT. The DNA for the CDR3 is TGTGCCAGCAGTGTGGGACAGATAAACACTGAAGCTTTCTTT. This sequence encodes CASSVGQINTEAFF.

The chain links TRBV6-6 to TRBJ2-1, with a tentative D call TRBD2 (5 bases). Trimming stripped 4 bases from V and 5 bases from J, with 18 bases between. The CDR3 sequence is 16 residues long. CDR1 is MNHNY and CDR2 is SVGAGI in the germline V gene (reference sequence). The CDR3 loop reads CASSSPVTGMDNEQFF. Here the CDR3 DNA reads TGTGCCAGCAGTTCCCCAGTAACGGGAATGGACAATGAGCAGTTCTTC.

The chain joins TRBV5-4 to TRBJ2-5; the match to TRBD1 covers 9 bases. Looked up from germline, CDR1 is SGHNT and CDR2 is YYREEE (reference sequence). The CDR3 has 14 amino acids. V lost 2 bases, J lost 5 bases, and 4 bases stayed unmatched. The CDR3 protein is CASSFWTGAETQYF. The CDR3 DNA reads as TGTGCCAGCAGCTTCTGGACAGGGGCTGAGACCCAGTACTTC.

The rearrangement links TRBV9 to TRBJ1-2; 8 bases are a match to TRBD1. Germline V lookup: CDR1 SGDLS, CDR2 YYNGEE. The CDR3 covers 13 residues. V dropped 0 bases and J dropped 8; count of bases not matched to a gene: 3. This CDR3 reads CASSVETGVGYTF. CDR3 DNA sequence: TGTGCCAGCAGCGTAGAGACAGGGGTCGGCTACACCTTC.